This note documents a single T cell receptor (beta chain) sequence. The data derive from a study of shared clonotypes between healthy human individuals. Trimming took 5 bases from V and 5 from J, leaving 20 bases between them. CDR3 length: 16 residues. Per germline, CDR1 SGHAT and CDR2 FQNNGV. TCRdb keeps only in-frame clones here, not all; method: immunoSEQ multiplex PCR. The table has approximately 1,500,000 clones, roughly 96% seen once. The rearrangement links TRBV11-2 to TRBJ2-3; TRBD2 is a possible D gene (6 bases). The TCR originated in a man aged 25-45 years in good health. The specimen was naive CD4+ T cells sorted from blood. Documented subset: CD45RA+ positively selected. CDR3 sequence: CASSTIHGRVVDTQYF. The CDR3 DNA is TGTGCCAGCAGCACCATCCACGGGAGAGTCGTAGATACGCAGTATTTT. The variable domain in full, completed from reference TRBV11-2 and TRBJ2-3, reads EAGVAQSPRYKIIEKRQSVAFWCNPISGHATLYWYQQILGQGPKLLIQFQNNGVVDDSQLPKDRFSAERLKGVDSTLKIQPAKLEDSAVYLCASSTIHGRVVDTQYFGPGTRLTVL.